Listed below are T cell receptor beta chains from one sample, sequenced in a study of blood T cells in healthy people across ages. Using its own MiXCR run on the 5' RACE reads, TCRdb lists one record per CDR3 protein. The sample carries 600,000 to 850,000 distinct CDR3 sequences, roughly 25% recorded once. This sample was shared with a second study, whose subject was T cells of mothers and their children.

Sequenced: blood. These receptors were collected from a boy aged 10-17 years in good health. Each CDR3 is given with its conserved first and last residue. D genes are given only for firm matches. The listing skips clone size in some rows; elsewhere it reads once, few, many or a size class.

j_gene,d_gene,abundance,v_gene,CDR3nt,CDR3aa
TRBJ2-7,TRBD2,few,TRBV29-1,TGCAGCGTTGTCGAGCGGGGCTCCTACGAGCAGTACTTC,CSVVERGSYEQYF
TRBJ1-5,.,.,TRBV4-2,TGTGCCAGCAGCCACCGGGGACTGGAGCAGCCCCAGCATTTT,CASSHRGLEQPQHF
TRBJ1-6,.,.,TRBV5-6,TGTGCCAGCAGCTTAGGGGGTCAGGTTTCACCCCTCCACTTT,CASSLGGQVSPLHF
TRBJ2-7,.,.,TRBV4-3,TGCGCCAGCAGCCACAGCCAGTCCTACGAGCAGTACTTC,CASSHSQSYEQYF
TRBJ2-3,.,few,TRBV9,TGTGCCAGCAGCGTGAGGGGGGAGGACACTTTCACAGATACGCAGTATTTT,CASSVRGEDTFTDTQYF
TRBJ1-1,.,once,TRBV5-1,TGCGCCAGCACAAGGGTCAACAGCGGACCGAACACTGAAGCTTTCTTT,CASTRVNSGPNTEAFF
TRBJ1-1,.,.,TRBV5-1,TGCGCCAGCAGCCGAGACCGGGGCAGGGGAGGGGGCACTGAAGCTTTCTTT,CASSRDRGRGGGTEAFF
TRBJ1-1,.,few,TRBV10-3,TGTGCCATCAAAGAAGGGGGGCTTGGGAACACTGAAGCTTTCTTT,CAIKEGGLGNTEAFF
TRBJ1-2,TRBD1,.,TRBV6-2/TRBV6-3,TGTGCCAGCACCCAAGCCCTGTTAAGGGGGCAGAGTGGCTACACCTTC,CASTQALLRGQSGYTF
TRBJ1-1,TRBD1,.,TRBV7-2,TGTGCCAGCAGCTCTCCTCCGACAGGGCCGAACACTGAAGCTTTCTTT,CASSSPPTGPNTEAFF
TRBJ2-2,.,.,TRBV12-3/TRBV12-4,TGTGCCAGCGAGAACACACCCGGGGAGCTGTTTTTT,CASENTPGELFF
TRBJ2-5,.,.,TRBV14,TGTGCCAGCAGCCAAGTCCGAAACTTCCAAGAGACCCAGTACTTC,CASSQVRNFQETQYF
TRBJ1-1,.,.,TRBV20-1,TGCAGTGCTAGGCCAGAAGCACGGAGACGAAACACTGAAGCTTTCTTT,CSARPEARRRNTEAFF
TRBJ2-2,TRBD1,.,TRBV6-6,TGTGCCAGCAGTCCAGGACAGGTCGGCACCGGGGAGCTGTTTTTT,CASSPGQVGTGELFF
TRBJ1-4,TRBD1,.,TRBV7-9,TGTGCCAGCAGCCCCCTCAGACAGGGTAAAGATGAAAAACTGTTTTTT,CASSPLRQGKDEKLFF
TRBJ2-7,TRBD2,.,TRBV7-2,TGTGCCAGCAGCGTCCTGGGGGGGGTTGAAGGGGACGAGCAGTACTTC,CASSVLGGVEGDEQYF
TRBJ2-1,TRBD2,few,TRBV20-1,TGCAGTGCGCATATTAGCGGGAGATCTTACAATGAGCAGTTCTTC,CSAHISGRSYNEQFF
TRBJ2-2,.,few,TRBV6-5,TGTGCCAGCAGTTACGTCCAGCCCAACACCGGGGAGCTGTTTTTT,CASSYVQPNTGELFF
TRBJ2-5,.,.,TRBV20-1,TGCAGTGCCTCGACGCCGGGGGTGAAAGAGACCCAGTACTTC,CSASTPGVKETQYF
TRBJ2-5,.,few,TRBV11-2,TGTGCCAGCAGCTTAGGAGGGGACCCTTTATTCTTC,CASSLGGDPLFF
TRBJ2-7,TRBD1,few,TRBV10-3,TGTGCCATCAGAGGGACAGTCGAAACGTACGAGCAGTACTTC,CAIRGTVETYEQYF
TRBJ2-5,.,few,TRBV4-2,TGTGCCAGCAGCCAAGATGGAGGCGGCCAAGAGACCCAGTACTTC,CASSQDGGGQETQYF
TRBJ2-1,.,.,TRBV7-9,TGTGCCAGCAGCGACAGAAATGTGGGTGAGCAGTTCTTC,CASSDRNVGEQFF
TRBJ2-1,TRBD2,few,TRBV20-1,TGCAGTGCCCCGGGACTAGGGTCTGAGCAGTTCTTC,CSAPGLGSEQFF
TRBJ2-3,TRBD2,.,TRBV5-6,TGTGCCAGCAGCTTGGCCCAGCGGGAGGGCCTCGGAGATACGCAGTATTTT,CASSLAQREGLGDTQYF
TRBJ2-2,.,few,TRBV6-5,TGTGCCAGCAGTTACTCGCCGGGGGGCAGCACCGGGGAGCTGTTTTTT,CASSYSPGGSTGELFF
TRBJ2-2,.,.,TRBV27,TGTGCCAGCAGCTTGTACCTAGACCCTCTTGACACCGGGGAGCTGTTTTTT,CASSLYLDPLDTGELFF
TRBJ1-5,TRBD1,.,TRBV6-5,TGTGCCAGCAGCCCCCAGGGGGGACCGGGGAATCAGCCCCAGCATTTT,CASSPQGGPGNQPQHF
TRBJ1-2,.,.,TRBV10-3,TGTGCCATCTCTGAGGGTTCAACTGGCTACACCTTC,CAISEGSTGYTF
TRBJ2-7,.,.,TRBV6-5,TGTGCCAGCAGTGCCCAGCCCGACTACGAGCAGTACTTC,CASSAQPDYEQYF
TRBJ2-1,.,.,TRBV9,TGTGCCAGCAGCGTAAATAACAATGAGCAGTTCTTC,CASSVNNNEQFF
TRBJ2-1,TRBD2,few,TRBV24-1,TGTGCCACCAGTACCGGGACTAGCGGGAAACAGCAGTTCTTC,CATSTGTSGKQQFF
TRBJ1-2,TRBD1,few,TRBV20-1,TGCAGTGCTAGTCGAGCAGGGGGGAATGGCTACACCTTC,CSASRAGGNGYTF
TRBJ1-1,TRBD1,.,TRBV2,TGTGCCAGCAGTGGGCCAGGGGGAGGTGAAGCTTTCTTT,CASSGPGGGEAFF
TRBJ1-4,TRBD1,.,TRBV14,TGTGCCAGCAGCCCCGGGACAGGGTATGAAAAACTGTTTTTT,CASSPGTGYEKLFF
TRBJ2-7,TRBD1,.,TRBV20-1,TGCAGTGCTCCCCGGACAGGGAACTACGAGCAGTACTTC,CSAPRTGNYEQYF
TRBJ1-1,.,.,TRBV24-1,TGTGCCACCAGTGGCGAATCGGATGAAGCTTTCTTT,CATSGESDEAFF
TRBJ2-5,TRBD2,few,TRBV7-6,TGTGCCAGCGGTCAGGGACTAGCGGGAGGCCGTGGGACCCAGTACTTC,CASGQGLAGGRGTQYF
TRBJ2-5,TRBD2,.,TRBV2,TGTGCCACGATGGGACTAGCGGCAGGATTGCTTCAAGAGACCCAGTACTTC,CATMGLAAGLLQETQYF
TRBJ2-3,.,.,TRBV7-6,TGTGCCAGCAGCCCACCCTCTACGGTAGATACGCAGTATTTT,CASSPPSTVDTQYF
TRBJ2-6,.,.,TRBV20-1,TGCAGTGCTTCCAGGGATTCTGGGGCCAACGTCCTGACTTTC,CSASRDSGANVLTF
TRBJ2-3,.,.,TRBV20-1,TGCAGTGCTAGGAAGCCGGATACGCAGTATTTT,CSARKPDTQYF
TRBJ2-3,TRBD2,few,TRBV7-6,TGTGCCAGCAGCTTACGCTCGAGCGGGGCGAGCGGGGGGGCGACAGATACGCAGTATTTT,CASSLRSSGASGGATDTQYF
TRBJ1-4,TRBD1,.,TRBV24-1,TGTGCCACCAGTGATACCGGGACAGGGCGATTGGGAGAACTGTTTTTT,CATSDTGTGRLGELFF
TRBJ1-5,.,few,TRBV20-1,TGCAGTGCTACGACCGTGGGGGGGAATAGCAATCAGCCCCAGCATTTT,CSATTVGGNSNQPQHF
TRBJ2-7,TRBD2,few,TRBV10-3,TGTGCCATCAGTGAGGCTAGCGGGGACTTCGAGCAGTACTTC,CAISEASGDFEQYF
TRBJ2-7,.,.,TRBV18,TGTGCCAGCTCACCCGGATTGGGCGGGAACGAGCAGTACTTC,CASSPGLGGNEQYF
TRBJ2-2,TRBD2,few,TRBV20-1,TGCAGTGCTAAGGCGGGAGCCGACTTGAACACCGGGGAGCTGTTTTTT,CSAKAGADLNTGELFF
TRBJ1-4,.,few,TRBV18,TGTGCCAGCTCTCCTACCCGGGACACAAATGAAAAACTGTTTTTT,CASSPTRDTNEKLFF
TRBJ2-7,.,few,TRBV20-1,TGCAGTGCTAGAGACGGGCGTCCTAACTCCTACGAGCAGTACTTC,CSARDGRPNSYEQYF
TRBJ1-6,.,few,TRBV12-3/TRBV12-4,TGTGCCAGCAGTTTATCATTGGCTTCACCCCTCCACTTT,CASSLSLASPLHF
TRBJ2-3,.,few,TRBV11-2,TGTGCCAGCAGCTCCAGCACCTTGACGCAGTATTTT,CASSSSTLTQYF